This TCR beta chain is drawn from a study of blood T cell repertoires in COVID-19. Study background: Some COVID-19 samples were acute and others convalescent; all came from the United States, Italy and Spain. Nucleic acid was either cDNA or gDNA, and it came from T cells, B-cell-depleted T cells, or PBMCs.

Germline loops: CDR1 SNHLY, CDR2 FYNNEI. This CDR3 has 13 residues. Trimming shortened V by 9 bases and J by 2 bases, and 13 bases separated the two germline ends. Original handling: Amplification of reference gene primers provided the estimated nucleated cell counts. The data were produced by immunoSEQ multiplex PCR, yet TCRdb's version contains in-frame clones alone and is incomplete. V and J calls and clone size are those listed in that table; D and trimming were worked out from the DNA. Here the sample spans roughly 38,000 clones, 85% being singletons. This receptor was obtained from a human donor in a cohort sampled during active COVID-19. Sequencing input: peripheral blood. The chain has TRBV2 and TRBJ1-1; D is unresolved. CDR3 residues: CASWRVANTEAFF. The CDR3 DNA is TGTGCCAGTTGGCGGGTCGCAAACACTGAAGCTTTCTTT.